This T cell receptor (beta chain) was identified in a study of T cell changes during pregnancy in multiple sclerosis. Here immunoSEQ multiplex PCR was the method, and the copy in TCRdb shows in-frame clones only, minus some. The sample comprises tens of thousands of clones, roughly 92% of which are singletons, and less than 2.5% rests with the top ten. This sequence was found in a female donor with multiple sclerosis, enrolled in a pregnancy study. The starting material was peripheral blood, obtained before pregnancy.

DNA for the CDR3: TGTGCCAGCAGCCTCCCCGGTCCAACGGGAGGGACGGGAGAGACCCAGTACTTC. Its protein is CASSLPGPTGGTGETQYF. This rearrangement joins TRBV7-9 to TRBJ2-5; TRBD2 matches at 8 bases. The germline V gene encodes CDR1 SEHNR and CDR2 FQNEAQ (reference sequence). V lost 5 bases and J lost 4; bases outside the gene matches: 18. The CDR3 is 18 amino acids.